A single sample is the source of the 31 T cell receptor beta chains below, sequenced in a study of cytomegalovirus exposure and HLA in healthy donors. In the PCR, 60 Vbeta and 13 Jbeta primers were used. Using immunoSEQ multiplex PCR, the repertoire was profiled, and TCRdb retains in-frame clones only, with some absent. The sample has some 200,000 clones; 75% to 85% are singletons. The material sequenced was PBMCs. The source of these receptors is a boy younger than 18 in good health and CMV-seronegative.

The chain has TRBV18 and TRBJ2-1; D unclear. V was clipped by 0 bases and J by 10 bases, with 13 bases between them. The CDR3 covers 14 residues. CDR1 KGHSH and CDR2 LQKENI come from the germline V gene. In nucleotides, the CDR3 is TGTGCCAGCTCACCACCCAGCAGGCCACCCGAGCAGTTCTTC. Translation gives CASSPPSRPPEQFF.

This chain connects TRBV11-3 to TRBJ2-1, with TRBD2 matching 7 bases. V lost 5 bases to trimming and J lost 7 bases; unmatched junction nucleotides: 5. Germline values: CDR1 SGHNT, CDR2 YENEEA. This CDR3 has 13 residues. The CDR3 DNA sequence: TGTGCCAGCAGCGGGGAGGGATGGAATGAGCAGTTCTTC. Encoded protein: CASSGEGWNEQFF.

The chain recombines TRBV5-6 with TRBJ1-1, with 9 bases lining up with TRBD1. The germline V gene encodes CDR1 SGHDT and CDR2 YYEEEE. There are 14 residues in the CDR3. J lost 4 bases, V lost 2 bases, and 3 bases had no gene match. The CDR3 nucleotides are TGTGCCAGCAGCTTTGGGGACAGGGCCACTGAAGCTTTCTTT. Translation gives CASSFGDRATEAFF.

Note on this clone: The junction shows a germline mismatch at one end, possibly a read error. The chain joins TRBV19 to TRBJ1-3, with D possibly being TRBD1 (6 bases). CDR3 length: 14 residues. Germline V gene data show CDR1 as LNHDA and CDR2 as SQIVND (reference sequence). The chain's CDR3 is CASHLGGAGNTIYF. Written as DNA, the CDR3 is TGTGCCAGTCACCTCGGGGGGGCTGGCAACACCATATATTTT.

DNA for the CDR3: TGTGCCAGCAGTGAAGCGGAAGGGACAGTCCTCTACGAGCAGTACTTC. It codes for CASSEAEGTVLYEQYF. V gene TRBV6-1 combines with J gene TRBJ2-5, with 7 bases identical to TRBD1. The DNA matches TRBJ2-7 better at its end, which makes the J call doubtful. The germline V gene encodes CDR1 MNHNS and CDR2 SASEGT. The CDR3 loop spans 16 amino acids.

V and J are TRBV6-1 and TRBJ1-2; TRBD1 matches at 8 bases. Germline-derived CDR1 and CDR2 are MNHNS and SASEGT. V dropped 6 bases and J dropped 5; count of bases not matched to a gene: 11. The CDR3 has 15 amino acids. CDR3 region: CASSVRGREEYGYTF. CDR3 nucleotides: TGTGCCAGCAGCGTCAGGGGGCGAGAAGAATATGGCTACACCTTC.

This clone was seen more than once but under ten times. The chain uses TRBV6-4 and TRBJ2-2; 10 nucleotides agree with TRBD2. Germline values: CDR1 MRHNA, CDR2 SNTAGT. The CDR3 runs to 15 residues. V was pared by 0 bases and J by 6 bases, with 1 base of the junction left unmatched. CDR3 DNA: TGTGCCAGCAGTGACTCAGCGGGGGGGCCCGGGGAGCTGTTTTTT. This gives the protein CASSDSAGGPGELFF.

This chain uses TRBV9 with TRBJ1-5; 7 bases line up with TRBD1. The V segment lost 0 bases and the J segment 7 bases; nucleotides outside the gene matches: 10. CDR1 and CDR2 (germline): SGDLS, YYNGEE. The CDR3 length is 16 residues. In nucleotides, the CDR3 is TGTGCCAGCAGCGTAGGCCCCACCAGGGGGAAGCAGCCCCAGCATTTT. Residues: CASSVGPTRGKQPQHF.

The chain uses TRBV2 and TRBJ2-1, with TRBD2 matching 11 bases. There are 14 residues in the CDR3. The V segment lost 4 bases and the J segment 7 bases; nucleotides outside the gene matches: 3. Germline CDR1 SNHLY, CDR2 FYNNEI. CDR3 nucleotides: TGTGCCAGCAGTGTGGGACTAGCGGCTAATGAGCAGTTCTTC. Translating gives CASSVGLAANEQFF.

The gene calls are TRBV30 and TRBJ2-1; D remains unclear. V dropped 0 bases and J dropped 9 bases, with 9 bases sitting between them. Per germline, CDR1 GTSNPN and CDR2 SVGIG (reference sequence). CDR3 length: 12 residues. This chain's CDR3 is CAWSVLRSEQFF. The DNA of the CDR3 is TGTGCCTGGAGTGTACTCCGGAGTGAGCAGTTCTTC. Variable domain in full (rest from reference TRBV30 and TRBJ2-1): SQTIHQWPATLVQPVGSPLSLECTVEGTSNPNLYWYRQAAGRGLQLLFYSVGIGQISSEVPQNLSASRPQDRQFILSSKKLLLSDSGFYLCAWSVLRSEQFFGPGTRLTVL.

The chain combines TRBV25-1 with TRBJ1-6; D remains ambiguous. CDR3 length: 15 residues. The V end was cut by 0 bases, the J end by 5 bases, with 8 bases between. Germline V gene data show CDR1 as MGHDK and CDR2 as SYGVNS. For the CDR3, the DNA is TGTGCCAGCAGTGAATATACAGCTAATAATTCACCCCTCCACTTT. Amino acid sequence: CASSEYTANNSPLHF.

The V and J genes are TRBV7-9 and TRBJ1-1, with TRBD1 as a possible D gene (6 bases). The CDR3 loop spans 14 amino acids. CDR1 SEHNR and CDR2 FQNEAQ come from the germline V gene (reference sequence). With 0 bases removed from V and 6 bases from J, the gap between germline ends came to 11 bases. The CDR3 region has the DNA TGTGCCAGCAGCTTAGCGGGGGCTGGCGCTGAAGCTTTCTTT. This sequence encodes CASSLAGAGAEAFF.

Concerning this clone: One junction end does not reproduce the germline sequence, and a read error may be involved. The CDR3 loop is CSSSSPRLAASTDTQYF. In DNA form, the CDR3 reads TGTTCCAGCAGTTCCCCCCGACTAGCGGCTAGCACAGATACGCAGTATTTT. The V call is TRBV7-9, the J call TRBJ2-3; 9 bases map to TRBD2. CDR1 SEHNR and CDR2 FQNEAQ come from the germline V gene (reference sequence). CDR3 size: 17 residues.

The chain employs TRBV6-1 and TRBJ1-2; D not certain. Looked up from germline, CDR1 is MNHNS and CDR2 is SASEGT. V lost 4 bases and J lost 4, with 16 bases in between. CDR3 length: 15 amino acids. The CDR3 sequence is CASSVGGFSGYGYTF. In DNA, the CDR3 is TGTGCCAGCAGTGTTGGCGGCTTTTCGGGCTATGGCTACACCTTC.

The chain has TRBV15 and TRBJ1-1; D not resolved. Germline V gene data show CDR1 as LNHNV and CDR2 as YYDKDF (reference sequence). V lost 0 bases and J lost 1, with 3 bases in between. The CDR3 contains 13 residues. The CDR3 spells CATSRDRNTEAFF. The CDR3 nucleotides are TGTGCCACCAGCAGAGATAGGAACACTGAAGCTTTCTTT.

The chain joins TRBV11-3 to TRBJ2-1; D gene ambiguous. Trimming took 5 bases from V and 12 from J, leaving 14 bases between them. The CDR3 is 12 residues long. Germline V lookup: CDR1 SGHNT, CDR2 YENEEA. CDR3 protein: CASSETGAPQFF. The CDR3 region has the DNA TGTGCCAGCAGCGAGACCGGAGCCCCGCAGTTCTTC.

The chain combines TRBV5-6 with TRBJ1-5, with 7 bases aligning to TRBD1. The CDR3 runs 15 residues. From germline, CDR1 is SGHDT and CDR2 YYEEEE. The junction had 2 bases not matched to a gene; V was cut back by 2 bases and J by 0 bases. The chain's CDR3 is CASSLQGSSNQPQHF. The DNA of the CDR3 is TGTGCCAGCAGCTTACAGGGGAGTAGCAATCAGCCCCAGCATTTT.

The rearrangement uses TRBV11-3 and TRBJ2-7; 10 nucleotides line up with TRBD1. Germline V gene sequence: CDR1 SGHNT, CDR2 YENEEA. There are 14 residues in the CDR3. Trimming at V came to 5 bases and at J to 4 bases, leaving 5 bases not matched to a gene. In nucleotides, the CDR3 is TGTGCCAGCAGCGCGACAGGGGGCGATTACGAGCAGTACTTC. Its translation is CASSATGGDYEQYF.

The chain links TRBV14 to TRBJ2-1; D ambiguous. The germline V and J ends were trimmed by 0 bases and 0 bases, with 12 bases remaining between them. The CDR3 is 17 amino acids. Germline V CDR1 and CDR2: SGHDN, FVKESK. DNA for the CDR3: TGTGCCAGCAGCCAAGATACCTTTGCTAGCTCCTACAATGAGCAGTTCTTC. Amino acid sequence: CASSQDTFASSYNEQFF.

The V gene is TRBV30, the J gene TRBJ2-5; a weak D match, TRBD1 (6 bases). This CDR3 has 12 residues. Germline lookup yields CDR1 GTSNPN and CDR2 SVGIG (reference sequence). V was shortened by 2 bases and J by 11 bases, with 15 bases between the two germline ends. The CDR3 is CAWSNHEGEQYF. DNA of the CDR3: TGTGCCTGGAGTAACCATGAGGGGGAGCAGTACTTC.

Remarks on this clone: This specimen includes other DNA sequences encoding the same CDR3. The rearrangement uses TRBV6-1 and TRBJ1-1, with TRBD1 matching over 11 bases. Germline V gene sequence: CDR1 MNHNS, CDR2 SASEGT. The CDR3 length is 15 residues. V dropped 6 bases and J dropped 0; count of bases not matched to a gene: 3. The CDR3 reads CASRDRGLVNTEAFF. The CDR3 DNA sequence: TGTGCCAGCAGGGACAGGGGGCTTGTGAACACTGAAGCTTTCTTT.

The CDR3 loop is CASSLGGGWRNTEAFF. The CDR3 coding sequence is TGTGCCAGCAGCTTAGGAGGGGGTTGGAGGAACACTGAAGCTTTCTTT. The V and J genes are TRBV7-2 and TRBJ1-1; possible D gene TRBD1, 6 bases. CDR1 and CDR2 from the germline V gene are SGHTA and FQGNSA. The CDR3 sequence is 16 residues long. Trimming stripped 1 base from V and 1 base from J, with 13 bases between. The full variable domain, its missing parts supplied by reference TRBV7-2 and TRBJ1-1, is GAGVSQSPSNKVTEKGKDVELRCDPISGHTALYWYRQSLGQGLEFLIYFQGNSAPDKSGLPSDRFSAERTGGSVSTLTIQRTQQEDSAVYLCASSLGGGWRNTEAFFGQGTRLTVV.

This chain joins TRBV5-1 and TRBJ1-1; no firm D call. Germline-derived CDR1 and CDR2 are SGHRS and YFSETQ. CDR3 length equals 13 residues. The V end was cut by 3 bases, the J end by 1 base, with 7 bases between. The CDR3 sequence is CASSSERNTEAFF. The CDR3 DNA reads TGCGCCAGCAGCTCGGAGAGGAACACTGAAGCTTTCTTT.

V is TRBV29-1 and J is TRBJ1-3; no reliable D call. The ends were cut back, 7 bases at V and 3 bases at J, with 13 bases in the middle. Germline CDR1 is SQVTM and CDR2 is ANQGSEA. The CDR3 length is 13 residues. The CDR3 loop reads CSAKTNGGNTIYF. The CDR3 DNA reads as TGCAGCGCGAAAACGAACGGTGGAAACACCATATATTTT.

Note on this clone: The sample contains more than one DNA sequence encoding this CDR3. The genes are TRBV5-6 and TRBJ1-5, with D uncertain. V was cut by 1 base and J by 7 bases, with 12 bases left in between. Germline loops: CDR1 SGHDT, CDR2 YYEEEE. The length of the CDR3 is 14 residues. In DNA form, the CDR3 reads TGTGCCAGCAGCTTGAGGGAGGGATTCCAGCCCCAGCATTTT. Its protein product is CASSLREGFQPQHF. Together with reference TRBV5-6 and TRBJ1-5, the CDR3 gives the full variable domain: DAGVTQSPTHLIKTRGQQVTLRCSPKSGHDTVSWYQQALGQGPQFIFQYYEEEERQRGNFPDRFSGHQFPNYSSELNVNALLLGDSALYLCASSLREGFQPQHFGDGTRLSIL.

CDR3 coding DNA: TGTGCCAGTAGTATCCCTCACAGGGAGGGCCAGCCCCAGCATTTT. Its protein product is CASSIPHREGQPQHF. J is TRBJ1-5 and V is TRBV19; D might be TRBD1 (6 bases). The CDR3 consists of 15 residues. Germline V gene lookup returns CDR1 LNHDA and CDR2 SQIVND (reference sequence). V shed 3 bases and J shed 7 bases, with 16 bases lying between them.

The rearrangement uses TRBV30 and TRBJ1-5; tentative D call: TRBD1 (5 bases). Trimming cost V 8 bases and J 1 base, with 21 bases left between them. Germline loops: CDR1 GTSNPN, CDR2 SVGIG (reference sequence). The CDR3 consists of 16 residues. The CDR3 coding sequence is TGTGCCCTCGGGGGGAGTTGGGGCGTGAGCAATCAGCCCCAGCATTTT. It yields the protein CALGGSWGVSNQPQHF.

The V gene is TRBV27, the J gene TRBJ2-1, with a tentative D call TRBD2 (6 bases). Germline CDR1 and CDR2: MNHEY and SMNVEV (reference sequence). V dropped 3 bases and J dropped 7 bases, with 10 bases sitting between them. This CDR3 spans 13 amino acids. DNA for the CDR3: TGTGCCAGCAGTTTGAACGGGAGAAATGAGCAGTTCTTC. This encodes CASSLNGRNEQFF.

The chain employs TRBV7-2 and TRBJ2-2; 7 bases are a match to TRBD2. This CDR3 is 15 amino acids long. Looked up from germline, CDR1 is SGHTA and CDR2 is FQGNSA. The ends lost 3 bases at V and 3 bases at J; junction bases unmatched: 4. CDR3 nucleotides: TGTGCCAGCAGCTTCCAGCGGGACTACACCGGGGAGCTGTTTTTT. Protein sequence: CASSFQRDYTGELFF.

V usage is TRBV6-6 and J usage is TRBJ2-5, with TRBD1 matching over 8 bases. The V and J ends lost 6 bases and 3 bases, in that order; junction bases with no gene match: 9. The germline CDR1 and CDR2 sequences are MNHNY and SVGAGI (reference sequence). This CDR3 region has 15 residues. The CDR3 DNA follows: TGTGCCAGCAGACGCGGACAGGGAACGGAAGAGACCCAGTACTTC. The encoded protein is CASRRGQGTEETQYF.

V is TRBV28 and J is TRBJ1-2; D gene unclear. The V end lost 8 bases, the J end lost 3 bases, and 22 bases lay between the germline ends. CDR1 and CDR2 (germline): MDHEN, SYDVKM. CDR3 length: 16 residues. CDR3 region: CASAGRQTLRYYGYTF. CDR3 DNA sequence: TGTGCCAGCGCCGGAAGACAAACCCTTAGATACTATGGCTACACCTTC.